The clone carrying this T cell receptor (beta chain) was recorded once. Sequenced by immunoSEQ multiplex PCR; TCRdb stores in-frame clones only, minus some. The sample lists around 70,000 clones, approximately 92% seen once, with about 2.5% in the top ten. This sample was included in a study of T cell changes during pregnancy in multiple sclerosis. CDR1 KGHSH and CDR2 LQKENI come from the germline V gene. The junction had 5 bases not matched to a gene; V was cut back by 3 bases and J by 3 bases. The CDR3 extends over 15 amino acids. The rearrangement links TRBV18 to TRBJ2-1; 7 nucleotides align to TRBD2. This clonotype was sampled from a female donor with multiple sclerosis, enrolled in a pregnancy study. The sequenced sample was peripheral blood, obtained before pregnancy. DNA of the CDR3: TGTGCCAGCTCACCCCTAGCGGACAACTACAATGAGCAGTTCTTC. Residues: CASSPLADNYNEQFF. Variable domain in full (rest from reference TRBV18 and TRBJ2-1): NAGVMQNPRHLVRRRGQEARLRCSPMKGHSHVYWYRQLPEEGLKFMVYLQKENIIDESGMPKERFSAEFPKEGPSILRIQQVVRGDSAAYFCASSPLADNYNEQFFGPGTRLTVL.